A selection of T cell receptor beta chains follows, all from one sample in a study of immune evolution from preneoplasia to lung adenocarcinoma. Assay used: immunoSEQ multiplex PCR; TCRdb lists only in-frame clones, some missing. The top ten hold approximately 10% of the sample, which has around 10,000 clones, roughly 80% seen once. The material sequenced was FFPE minimally invasive lung adenocarcinoma tissue. Receptors originate from a donor at least 70 years old with lung adenocarcinoma. The CDR3 runs from the conserved cysteine through the conserved F or W. A D gene is named only where the DNA matches it firmly. Clone size appears in some rows only: once, few, many, or a class for an expanded clone.

clone_size j_call cdr3_length d_call v_call cdr3_aa cdr3_nt
NA TRBJ2-7 11 NA TRBV20-1 CSVEWSYEQYF TGCAGTGTTGAATGGTCCTACGAGCAGTACTTC
NA TRBJ2-5 14 TRBD1 TRBV11-2 CASSWLDREETQYF TGTGCCAGCAGCTGGCTGGACAGGGAAGAGACCCAGTACTTC
NA TRBJ2-2 15 NA TRBV5-1 CASGLNRINTGELFF TGCGCCAGCGGGTTAAACAGGATAAACACCGGGGAGCTGTTTTTT
NA TRBJ2-1 16 TRBD2 TRBV5-1 CASSQRTSGSNNEQFF TGCGCCAGCAGCCAAAGGACTAGCGGGAGTAACAATGAGCAGTTCTTC
NA TRBJ1-3 13 NA TRBV28 CASSLRVLNTIYF TGTGCCAGCAGTTTGAGGGTTTTAAACACCATATATTTT
NA TRBJ1-1 13 NA TRBV29-1 CSVAGKVDTEAFF TGCAGCGTTGCAGGGAAGGTAGACACTGAAGCTTTCTTT
once TRBJ2-2 17 TRBD2 TRBV5-6 CASVGTKRERNTGELFF TGTGCCAGCGTCGGTACCAAGCGGGAGAGGAACACCGGGGAGCTGTTTTTT
NA TRBJ2-2 17 NA TRBV14 CASSQDTLPLSPGELFF TGTGCCAGCAGCCAAGATACACTACCCCTTTCCCCCGGGGAGCTGTTTTTT
NA TRBJ1-3 16 NA TRBV7-2 CASSLAGSNSGNTIYF TGTGCCAGCAGCTTAGCAGGTTCAAACTCTGGAAACACCATATATTTT
few TRBJ1-5 14 NA TRBV28 CASSSRVHNQPQHF TGTGCCAGCAGTTCTCGGGTACACAATCAGCCCCAGCATTTT